What follows are 15 T cell receptor beta chains derived from one specimen sequenced in a study of blood T cell repertoires in COVID-19 (TCRdb year 2020). Libraries came from the immunoSEQ multiplex PCR assay. In its TCRdb copy, this immuneACCESS table keeps in-frame sequences only and misses some clones. Where compared with another copy, unresolved V genes explain less than half of these, and the others have no known cause. The table for this sample lists over 100,000 clones; about nine tenths of them were counted only once. 10% of the sample belongs to the ten largest clones. The sequencing input was peripheral blood. The source is a man aged 50 to 60 with acute or convalescent COVID-19.

This chain links TRBV3-1 (or the pseudogene TRBV3-2) with TRBJ2-7, with 8 bases aligning to TRBD1. V was pared by 1 base and J by 3 bases, with 2 bases of the junction left unmatched. The CDR3 runs 14 residues. Germline CDR1 and CDR2: LGHDT and YNNKEL (reference sequence). The CDR3 DNA is TGTGCCAGCAGCCAAGGGACAGGGCACTACGAGCAGTACTTC. Encoded protein: CASSQGTGHYEQYF.

This sequence joins TRBV6-5 and TRBJ2-3; D may be TRBD2 (6 bases). The CDR3 has 14 residues. The germline V and J ends were trimmed by 3 bases and 4 bases, with 11 bases remaining between them. Looked up from germline, CDR1 is MNHEY and CDR2 is SVGAGI. The DNA of the CDR3 is TGTGCCAGCAGTTATAGGACTAAGTCAGATACGCAGTATTTT. Its translation is CASSYRTKSDTQYF.

The V gene is TRBV27, the J gene TRBJ2-7, with D possibly matching TRBD2 (5 bases). Germline CDR1 reads MNHEY; CDR2 reads SMNVEV (reference sequence). Trimming stripped 4 bases from V and 6 bases from J, with 13 bases between. The CDR3 loop spans 13 amino acids. CDR3 DNA sequence: TGTGCCAGCAGTTCGGACCATCGGGGCGAGCAGTACTTC. Protein: CASSSDHRGEQYF.

This chain links TRBV11-3 with TRBJ2-1; 8 bases fit TRBD2. This CDR3 has 15 amino acids. Per the germline V gene, CDR1 is SGHNT and CDR2 is YENEEA. V gave up 4 bases and J gave up 2 bases; unmatched junction bases: 4. This chain's CDR3 is CASSYSGVTYNEQFF. The CDR3 bases are TGTGCCAGCAGCTATAGCGGGGTAACCTACAATGAGCAGTTCTTC.

This chain connects TRBV5-1 to TRBJ1-2, with a tentative D call TRBD1 (6 bases). CDR1 is SGHRS, CDR2 YFSETQ, per germline. V lost 0 bases to trimming and J lost 7 bases, with 13 bases between them. This CDR3 comprises 14 residues. CDR3 nucleotides: TGCGCCAGCAGCTTGGGGGACAATTATGGTGGCTACACCTTC. It is translated as CASSLGDNYGGYTF.

This clone came up a few times. The chain joins TRBV5-1 to TRBJ2-3; 9 nucleotides align to TRBD1. This CDR3 is 17 amino acids long. Germline V CDR1 and CDR2: SGHRS, YFSETQ. J gave up 0 bases and V 4 bases, and 9 bases lay outside the gene matches. CDR3 amino acids: CASSGGRTGASTDTQYF. The CDR3 region has the DNA TGCGCCAGCAGCGGGGGCAGGACAGGGGCTAGCACAGATACGCAGTATTTT.

The chain recombines TRBV6-6 with TRBJ2-7; possible D gene TRBD1, 5 bases. The germline V gene has CDR1 MNHNY and CDR2 SVGAGI (reference sequence). The CDR3 runs to 14 residues. Deletions cut 4 bases from V and 3 bases from J, with 13 bases between. CDR3 sequence: CASSFSPGHYEQYF. In DNA form, the CDR3 reads TGTGCCAGCAGTTTCAGCCCAGGGCACTACGAGCAGTACTTC.

The J gene is TRBJ2-2, the V gene TRBV9; TRBD1 is a possible D gene (5 bases). This CDR3 contains 14 residues. Germline CDR1 is SGDLS and CDR2 is YYNGEE. V gave up 2 bases and J gave up 6 bases, with 11 bases separating them. In DNA form, the CDR3 reads TGTGCCAGCAGCGTCCAGGGTGGAGCCGGGGAGCTGTTTTTT. Its translation is CASSVQGGAGELFF.

V and J are TRBV7-3 and TRBJ1-2, with D hard to call. Germline loops: CDR1 SGHTA, CDR2 FQGTGA. The CDR3 is 13 residues long. Trimming cost V 5 bases and J 6 bases, with 13 bases left between them. CDR3 bases: TGTGCCAGCAGCCCAATGGGCAAGGATGGCTACACCTTC. As protein: CASSPMGKDGYTF.

CDR3 sequence (DNA): TGTGCCAGCAGCCGGGACAGGGCTTCCTACGAGCAGTACTTC. This codes for CASSRDRASYEQYF. The chain couples TRBV11-2 to TRBJ2-7; 9 bases align to TRBD1. Per the germline V gene, CDR1 is SGHAT and CDR2 is FQNNGV. V lost 5 bases and J lost 1; bases outside the gene matches: 3. The CDR3 covers 14 residues.

The CDR3 nucleotides read TGTGCCAGCTCACCAAACGCAGGGGTACGTAGAGATCAGCCCCAGCATTTT. Amino acids: CASSPNAGVRRDQPQHF. The chain employs TRBV18 and TRBJ1-5; a weak D match, TRBD1 (6 bases). CDR1 and CDR2 (germline): KGHSH, LQKENI. V was shortened by 2 bases and J by 5 bases, with 19 bases between the two germline ends. CDR3 size: 17 residues.

This clone was picked up one time. This sequence joins TRBV28 and TRBJ2-3; 12 nucleotides match TRBD2. The CDR3 has 14 amino acids. V was clipped by 5 bases and J by 5 bases; unmatched bases: 2. Per germline, CDR1 MDHEN and CDR2 SYDVKM. The CDR3 sequence: CASSLAGGGDTQYF. DNA of the CDR3: TGTGCCAGCAGTCTAGCGGGAGGGGGAGATACGCAGTATTTT.

This chain connects TRBV18 to TRBJ1-4; TRBD1 is a possible D gene (5 bases). The CDR3 contains 13 residues. CDR1 KGHSH and CDR2 LQKENI come from the germline V gene. With 5 bases removed from V and 4 bases from J, the gap between germline ends came to 8 bases. CDR3 in amino acids: CASSRQSNEKLFF. CDR3 DNA: TGTGCCAGCTCAAGACAGAGTAATGAAAAACTGTTTTTT.

The gene calls are TRBV30 and TRBJ1-1; D possibly corresponds to TRBD1 (5 bases). The CDR3 has 15 residues. CDR1 is GTSNPN and CDR2 is SVGIG in the germline V gene (reference sequence). Trimming removed 2 bases from V and 0 bases from J, with 13 bases in between. The CDR3 nucleotides read TGTGCCTGGAGTTTCAAACGGGGGTTGAACACTGAAGCTTTCTTT. It encodes CAWSFKRGLNTEAFF.

The chain recombines TRBV28 with TRBJ2-5, with 7 nucleotides matching TRBD1. After removal of 2 bases from V and 4 bases from J, the junction contained 4 bases not matched to a gene. The CDR3 totals 14 residues. Germline assignment: CDR1 MDHEN and CDR2 SYDVKM. For the CDR3, the DNA is TGTGCCAGCAGTTTAGACAGGGCGCTAGAGACCCAGTACTTC. The encoded protein is CASSLDRALETQYF.